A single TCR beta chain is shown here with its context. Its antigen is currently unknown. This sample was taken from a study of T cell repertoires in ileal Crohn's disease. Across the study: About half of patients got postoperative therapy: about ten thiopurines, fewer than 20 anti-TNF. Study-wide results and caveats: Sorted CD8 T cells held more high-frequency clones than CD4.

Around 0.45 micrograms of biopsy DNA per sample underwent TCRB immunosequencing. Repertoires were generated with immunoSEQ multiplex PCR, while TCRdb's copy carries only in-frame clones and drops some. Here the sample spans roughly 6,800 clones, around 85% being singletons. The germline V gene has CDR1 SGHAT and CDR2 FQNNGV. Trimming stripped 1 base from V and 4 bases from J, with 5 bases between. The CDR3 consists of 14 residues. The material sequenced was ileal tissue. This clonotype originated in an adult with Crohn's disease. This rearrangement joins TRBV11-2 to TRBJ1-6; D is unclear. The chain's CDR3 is CASSLGAYNSPLHF. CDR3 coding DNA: TGTGCCAGCAGCTTAGGGGCTTATAATTCACCCCTCCACTTT.